The rows below give T cell receptor beta chains drawn from one sample of a study of beta chain features in type 1 diabetes. Clones were read by immunoSEQ multiplex PCR, and TCRdb kept only the in-frame ones, dropping some. The data contain 600,000 to 700,000 clones, roughly 12% of them singletons. The sequenced material came from naive CD4+ T cells from blood. Every receptor here comes from a man between 25 and 39 years old with type 1 diabetes. Each CDR3 is given with its conserved first and last residue. D genes are given only for firm matches. Size is omitted from some rows. Given values are once, few, many or a class for expanded clones.

few | TRBJ1-6 | TRBD1 | TRBV14 | TGTGCCAGCAGCCGAGGGACAGGGTTAAATTCACCCCTCCACTTT | CASSRGTGLNSPLHF
NA | TRBJ2-3 | NA | TRBV7-2 | TGTGCCAGCAGCTTAGTGAGAAACACAGATACGCAGTATTTT | CASSLVRNTDTQYF
NA | TRBJ2-7 | NA | TRBV15 | TGTGCCACCAGCAGAGTTAACACAGGGAAGCTTTACGAGCAGTACTTC | CATSRVNTGKLYEQYF
many | TRBJ2-5 | NA | TRBV10-3 | TGTGCCATCAGTGTATCTTGGGACCAAGAGACCCAGTACTTC | CAISVSWDQETQYF
NA | TRBJ2-3 | NA | TRBV2 | TGTGCCAGCAGTGCTGGGGGGACCCGCACAGATACGCAGTATTTT | CASSAGGTRTDTQYF
NA | TRBJ1-5 | NA | TRBV18 | TGTGCCAGCTCACAAGCGGGGGGCGATCAGCCCCAGCATTTT | CASSQAGGDQPQHF
few | TRBJ1-3 | NA | TRBV18 | TGTGCCAGCTCACCTGACCTGAGCTCTGGAAACACCATATATTTT | CASSPDLSSGNTIYF
NA | TRBJ2-3 | TRBD2 | TRBV6-5 | TGTGCCAGCGGGACTAGCGGGGTAACGACAGATACGCAGTATTTT | CASGTSGVTTDTQYF
few | TRBJ2-6 | NA | TRBV18 | TGTGCCAGCTCCCCTCTCTCTGGGGCCAACGTCCTGACTTTC | CASSPLSGANVLTF
few | TRBJ2-5 | NA | TRBV29-1 | TGCAGCGTTTTGGGGAAACAAGAGACCCAGTACTTC | CSVLGKQETQYF
few | TRBJ1-1 | NA | TRBV5-4 | TGTGCCAGCAGCTTTACGACAAGGGGGAGCACTGAAGCTTTCTTT | CASSFTTRGSTEAFF
few | TRBJ2-7 | NA | TRBV29-1 | TGCAGCGTTGAAGTGGGTATCTCCTACGAGCAGTACTTC | CSVEVGISYEQYF
NA | TRBJ2-1 | NA | TRBV28 | TGTGCCAGCAGTTTAATCGGCCAGGGCCATTACAATGAGCAGTTCTTC | CASSLIGQGHYNEQFF
NA | TRBJ1-4 | NA | TRBV6-5 | TGTGCCAGCAGTAAGTGGACAGCTCAGGATGAAAAACTGTTTTTT | CASSKWTAQDEKLFF
few | TRBJ2-3 | NA | TRBV7-2 | TGTGCCAGCAGCTTGGACACAGTTACGCAGTATTTT | CASSLDTVTQYF
few | TRBJ2-6 | NA | TRBV11-2 | TGTGCCAGCAGGCCAGGGTCGGCCAACGTCCTGACTTTC | CASRPGSANVLTF
NA | TRBJ1-1 | NA | TRBV7-3 | TGTGCCAGCAGCTCCACACTGAACACTGAAGCTTTCTTT | CASSSTLNTEAFF
few | TRBJ2-6 | NA | TRBV13 | TGTGCCAGCAGCTTAGACGGACGCTCTGGGGCCAACGTCCTGACTTTC | CASSLDGRSGANVLTF
NA | TRBJ1-5 | TRBD1 | TRBV6-6 | TGTGCCAGCACCACACAGGGGCGGAGGGAGCCCCAGCATTTT | CASTTQGRREPQHF
NA | TRBJ1-2 | NA | TRBV5-1 | TGCGCCAGCAGCTTGGTATACCCCGGGACGACCTACACCTTC | CASSLVYPGTTYTF
NA | TRBJ2-1 | TRBD2 | TRBV30 | TGTGCCTGGAGACCTCCGGGACTAGCGGGGGGGTCCGGTTACAATGAGCAGTTCTTC | CAWRPPGLAGGSGYNEQFF
NA | TRBJ1-6 | NA | TRBV7-9 | TGTGCCAGCAGCTTAGGGGTTGTGAATAATTCACCCCTCCACTTT | CASSLGVVNNSPLHF
few | TRBJ2-7 | NA | TRBV7-2 | TGTGCCAGCAGCTTAGAAAGCCCAGGGCAGAGGTACGAGCAGTACTTC | CASSLESPGQRYEQYF
few | TRBJ2-5 | TRBD1 | TRBV7-2 | TGTGCCAGCAGCGGGACAGCCCAACGGGAGACCCAGTACTTC | CASSGTAQRETQYF
NA | TRBJ2-5 | NA | TRBV4-3 | TGCGCCAGCAGCCGCTCCCATGTTACAGAGACCCAGTACTTC | CASSRSHVTETQYF
NA | TRBJ2-5 | NA | TRBV5-1 | TGCGCCAGCAGCTCGGCGACCCTTGGATCGGAGACCCAGTACTTC | CASSSATLGSETQYF
few | TRBJ1-2 | NA | TRBV7-2 | TGTGCCAGCAGCACAGGAGCTAACTATGGCTACACCTTC | CASSTGANYGYTF
NA | TRBJ1-4 | TRBD1 | TRBV5-4 | TGTGCCAGCAGCTCAGGGACAGAATTGAATGAAAAACTGTTTTTT | CASSSGTELNEKLFF
NA | TRBJ2-5 | NA | TRBV9 | TGTGCCAGCGGGAACGGGATAGGGGAGACCCAGTACTTC | CASGNGIGETQYF
NA | TRBJ1-3 | NA | TRBV29-1 | TGCAGCGTTGAGCCCGAACTGGGAAACACCATATATTTT | CSVEPELGNTIYF
few | TRBJ2-7 | TRBD2 | TRBV18 | TGTGCCAGCTCACTATTAGCGGGGGGAGACTCCTACGAGCAGTACTTC | CASSLLAGGDSYEQYF
few | TRBJ2-7 | TRBD1 | TRBV7-7 | TGTGCTAGCAGCGAAGGACAGGGAACGTACTACGAGCAGTACTTC | CASSEGQGTYYEQYF
NA | TRBJ2-1 | NA | TRBV5-1 | TGCGCCAGCAGCTGGGACAATGAGCAGTTCTTC | CASSWDNEQFF
few | TRBJ1-3 | TRBD1 | TRBV7-2 | TGTGCCAGCAGCTTAGGGGGGACAGGGGAGGACACCATATATTTT | CASSLGGTGEDTIYF
NA | TRBJ2-3 | NA | TRBV7-3 | TGTGCCAGCAGCTTTGCCCCGGGAGATACGCAGTATTTT | CASSFAPGDTQYF
NA | TRBJ2-6 | NA | TRBV5-1 | TGCGCCAGCAGCTTGGGGCAGCAGGCCAACGTCCTGACTTTC | CASSLGQQANVLTF
few | TRBJ2-7 | TRBD2 | TRBV11-2 | TGTGCCAGCAGCCCCTTAACTAGCGGGGGGCCCAGCTCCTACGAGCAGTACTTC | CASSPLTSGGPSSYEQYF
few | TRBJ2-7 | NA | TRBV2 | TGTGCCAGCAGGGTATCCCTTGGGCAGGGAGGAGGTGAGCAGTACTTC | CASRVSLGQGGGEQYF
few | TRBJ2-3 | TRBD2 | TRBV5-4 | TGTGCCAGCAGCACCGTACTAGCGGTTAACACAGATACGCAGTATTTT | CASSTVLAVNTDTQYF
few | TRBJ2-3 | TRBD2 | TRBV4-2 | TGTGCCAGCAGCCGGACGACTAGCGGATTGGCAGATACGCAGTATTTT | CASSRTTSGLADTQYF
few | TRBJ1-6 | TRBD1 | TRBV5-6 | TGTGCCAGCAGTTTTCCACAGGGGGGTGGGTATTCACCCCTCCACTTT | CASSFPQGGGYSPLHF
few | TRBJ2-1 | NA | TRBV7-3 | TGTGCCAGCAGCTTAAGTTCAGGGAATGAGCAGTTCTTC | CASSLSSGNEQFF
NA | TRBJ1-1 | NA | TRBV14 | TGTGCCAGCAGCCAAGTCCGATACACTGAAGCTTTCTTT | CASSQVRYTEAFF
NA | TRBJ2-7 | NA | TRBV4-3 | TGCGCCAGCAGCCAAGGTCAGGGCTCGGGGCCCTACGAGCAGTACTTC | CASSQGQGSGPYEQYF
NA | TRBJ2-2 | TRBD1 | TRBV7-9 | TGTGCCAGCAGCCCCCCGGGACAGGGAGACACCGGGGAGCTGTTTTTT | CASSPPGQGDTGELFF
few | TRBJ2-4 | NA | TRBV25-1 | TGTGCCAGCAGTGAACGGGGAGAGGGCAAAAACATTCAGTACTTC | CASSERGEGKNIQYF
few | TRBJ1-3 | NA | TRBV7-2 | TGTGCCAGCAGCTTAAGCACAGCGGGGGACACCATATATTTT | CASSLSTAGDTIYF